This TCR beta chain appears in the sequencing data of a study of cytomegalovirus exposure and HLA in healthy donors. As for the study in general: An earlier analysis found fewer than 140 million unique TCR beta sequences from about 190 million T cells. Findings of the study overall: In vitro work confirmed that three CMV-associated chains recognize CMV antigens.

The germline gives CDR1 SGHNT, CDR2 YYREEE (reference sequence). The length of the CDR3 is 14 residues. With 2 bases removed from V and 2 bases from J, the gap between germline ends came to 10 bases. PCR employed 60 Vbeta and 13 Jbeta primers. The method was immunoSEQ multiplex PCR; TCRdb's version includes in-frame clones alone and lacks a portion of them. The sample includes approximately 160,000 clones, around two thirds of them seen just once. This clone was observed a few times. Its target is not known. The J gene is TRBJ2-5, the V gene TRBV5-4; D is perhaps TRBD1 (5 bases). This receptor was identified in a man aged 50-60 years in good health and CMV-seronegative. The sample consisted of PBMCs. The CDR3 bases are TGTGCCAGCAGCTTTGGGCAGGGTCAAGAGACCCAGTACTTC. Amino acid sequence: CASSFGQGQETQYF.